The next 17 T cell receptor beta chains were all read from a single sample in a study of blood T cell repertoires in COVID-19. This table comes from immunoSEQ multiplex PCR, and its TCRdb copy is limited to in-frame clones, with some not included. The sample shows 250,000 to 350,000 clones, roughly 90% of them seen only once. The sequencing sample was made of peripheral blood. Receptors were obtained from a woman aged 45 to 65 with active or convalescent COVID-19.

The rearrangement uses TRBV15 and TRBJ1-1; no firm D call. Between the trimmed V and J ends, which lost 9 bases and 0 bases, there was a span of 8 bases. This CDR3 contains 12 residues. Per germline, CDR1 LNHNV and CDR2 YYDKDF (reference sequence). The CDR3 spells CATGSMNTEAFF. CDR3 sequence (DNA): TGTGCCACGGGGAGCATGAACACTGAAGCTTTCTTT. Full variable domain (outside the CDR3, taken from reference TRBV15 and TRBJ1-1): DAMVIQNPRYQVTQFGKPVTLSCSQTLNHNVMYWYQQKSSQAPKLLFHYYDKDFNNEADTPDNFQSRRPNTSFCFLDIRSPGLGDTAMYLCATGSMNTEAFFGQGTRLTVV.

The rearrangement joins TRBV11-2 to TRBJ2-7; 9 nucleotides match TRBD2. V was clipped by 3 bases and J by 3 bases; unmatched bases: 9. CDR3 length equals 16 residues. Germline CDR1 SGHAT, CDR2 FQNNGV. The CDR3 sequence: CASSFIGLAGYYEQYF. DNA for the CDR3: TGTGCCAGCAGCTTCATAGGGCTAGCGGGATACTACGAGCAGTACTTC.

The chain joins TRBV6-2 or TRBV6-3 to TRBJ2-2; 7 nucleotides align to TRBD1. Germline loops: CDR1 MNHEY, CDR2 SVGEGT. This CDR3 comprises 15 residues. V lost 5 bases, J lost 3 bases, and 6 bases stayed unmatched. CDR3 loop: CASSKDRVDTGELFF. In DNA form, the CDR3 reads TGTGCCAGCAGTAAAGACAGGGTAGACACCGGGGAGCTGTTTTTT.

The genes are TRBV7-9 and TRBJ1-2, with 8 bases fitting TRBD1. CDR1 SEHNR and CDR2 FQNEAQ come from the germline V gene (reference sequence). This CDR3 region has 16 residues. V trimming: 5 bases; J trimming: 4 bases; junction bases outside the gene matches: 12. Here the CDR3 reads CASSTSATGDIYGYTF. As DNA, the CDR3 is TGTGCCAGCAGCACCTCGGCGACAGGGGATATCTATGGCTACACCTTC.

The chain uses TRBV2 and TRBJ1-5; no clear D. Germline loops: CDR1 SNHLY, CDR2 FYNNEI. Trimming stripped 3 bases from V and 1 base from J, with 13 bases between. CDR3 length: 16 amino acids. DNA of the CDR3: TGTGCCAGCAGTGATAGGGCCCTAGCAAGCAATCAGCCCCAGCATTTT. It yields the protein CASSDRALASNQPQHF.

J is TRBJ1-4 and V is TRBV13, with TRBD1 identical over 8 bases. The germline CDR1 and CDR2 sequences are PRHDT and FYEKMQ (reference sequence). The CDR3 length is 14 residues. Trimming at V came to 4 bases and at J to 7 bases, leaving 5 bases not matched to a gene. The DNA for the CDR3 is TGTGCCAGCAGCTATATAGGGACAGGTGAAAAACTGTTTTTT. Translated, it gives CASSYIGTGEKLFF.

This sequence joins TRBV4-1 and TRBJ2-4; possibly TRBD1 for D (7 bases). Germline assignment: CDR1 MGHRA and CDR2 YSYEKL. V was cut by 0 bases and J by 9 bases, with 18 bases left in between. This CDR3 has 16 residues. CDR3 amino acids: CASSQDVPRQGGIQYF. CDR3 sequence (DNA): TGCGCCAGCAGCCAAGATGTCCCGAGACAGGGAGGCATTCAGTACTTC.

The chain combines TRBV6-5 with TRBJ2-1; 8 bases match TRBD2. The CDR3 is 13 amino acids. V trimming: 4 bases; J trimming: 10 bases; junction bases outside the gene matches: 6. CDR1 and CDR2 (germline): MNHEY, SVGAGI. This chain's CDR3 is CASSSGLGGEQFF. In DNA, the CDR3 is TGTGCCAGCAGTTCGGGACTAGGGGGGGAGCAGTTCTTC.

This chain joins TRBV6-6 and TRBJ2-7, with D possibly matching TRBD2 (5 bases). The CDR3 length is 15 residues. Trimming took off 3 bases at V and 2 bases at J, with 14 bases between the two ends. The V gene's germline CDR1 is MNHNY and CDR2 SVGAGI (reference sequence). Here the CDR3 DNA reads TGTGCCAGCAGTTATCGGACTTCCCCAACCTACGAGCAGTACTTC. It specifies CASSYRTSPTYEQYF.

This clone was detected once. The chain recombines TRBV5-4 with TRBJ1-6; 8 nucleotides agree with TRBD1. The CDR3 has 15 amino acids. Germline V lookup: CDR1 SGHNT, CDR2 YYREEE (reference sequence). Trimming at V came to 3 bases and at J to 3 bases, leaving 2 bases not matched to a gene. CDR3 bases: TGTGCCAGCAGCTCGGGACAGGACTATAATTCACCCCTCCACTTT. It is translated as CASSSGQDYNSPLHF.

V usage is TRBV7-9 and J usage is TRBJ1-2; D possibly corresponds to TRBD1 (5 bases). Deletions cut 2 bases from V and 7 bases from J, with 11 bases between. CDR3 length: 13 amino acids. The germline V gene has CDR1 SEHNR and CDR2 FQNEAQ (reference sequence). CDR3 residues: CASSLKQAAGYTF. CDR3 nucleotides: TGTGCCAGCAGCTTAAAACAGGCTGCTGGCTACACCTTC.

The chain joins TRBV27 to TRBJ2-5; 11 bases map to TRBD2. From germline, CDR1 is MNHEY and CDR2 SMNVEV (reference sequence). The CDR3 length is 15 residues. V shed 0 bases, J shed 5 bases, and the junction held 2 bases outside the gene matches. The CDR3 region has the DNA TGTGCCAGCAGTTTATCAGGACTAGCGGGTGAGACCCAGTACTTC. This translates into CASSLSGLAGETQYF.

V is TRBV10-3 and J is TRBJ1-1; 8 nucleotides align to TRBD1. This CDR3 spans 14 amino acids. The V gene end was trimmed by 7 bases and the J gene end by 2 bases; junction bases not matched to a gene: 6. Germline CDR1 is ENHRY and CDR2 is SYGVKD. In nucleotides, the CDR3 is TGTGCCATCACGGGGACAGGTATTAACACTGAAGCTTTCTTT. The encoded protein is CAITGTGINTEAFF.

This chain links TRBV4-2 with TRBJ2-1, with 9 bases matching TRBD2. The CDR3 contains 16 residues. Germline V lookup: CDR1 LGHNA, CDR2 YNFKEQ. The junction had 11 bases not matched to a gene; V was cut back by 4 bases and J by 7 bases. In nucleotides, the CDR3 is TGTGCCAGCAGCCCTGTAGCGGGAGCCACTCAGAATGAGCAGTTCTTC. As protein: CASSPVAGATQNEQFF.

The chain is built from TRBV5-1 and TRBJ2-7; a weak D match, TRBD2 (7 bases). Germline-derived CDR1 and CDR2 are SGHRS and YFSETQ. V lost 4 bases and J lost 5, with 16 bases in between. The CDR3 length is 14 residues. CDR3 sequence (DNA): TGCGCCAGCAGCGTCGGACAGACTAGCAACGAGCAGTACTTC. Protein product: CASSVGQTSNEQYF.

The chain recombines TRBV5-5 with TRBJ2-7; the match to TRBD1 covers 8 bases. V gave up 3 bases and J gave up 5 bases; unmatched junction bases: 7. CDR1 is SGHKS and CDR2 is YYEKEE in the germline V gene (reference sequence). CDR3 size: 14 residues. The CDR3 sequence: CASSSPDRAHEQYF. CDR3 sequence (DNA): TGTGCCAGCAGCTCTCCGGACAGGGCCCACGAGCAGTACTTC.

The chain employs TRBV11-2 and TRBJ2-7; 10 positions match TRBD2. The junction had 17 bases not matched to a gene; V was cut back by 3 bases and J by 6 bases. Per the germline V gene, CDR1 is SGHAT and CDR2 is FQNNGV. CDR3 size: 18 residues. The CDR3 DNA sequence: TGTGCCAGCAGCTTTAGAGAAGGCGGGAGCGGGGGGGCCCGCGAGCAGTACTTC. Protein product: CASSFREGGSGGAREQYF.